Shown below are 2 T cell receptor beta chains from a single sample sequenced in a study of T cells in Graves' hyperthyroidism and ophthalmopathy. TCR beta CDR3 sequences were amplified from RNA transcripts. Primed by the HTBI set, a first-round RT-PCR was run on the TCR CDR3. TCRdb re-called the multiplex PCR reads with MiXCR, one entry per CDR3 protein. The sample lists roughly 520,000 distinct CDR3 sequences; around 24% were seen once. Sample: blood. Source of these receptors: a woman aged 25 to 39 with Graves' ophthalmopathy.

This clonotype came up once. Written as DNA, the CDR3 is TGTGCCAGCAACCAGAGACAGGACGAGGCGACTGAAGCTTTCTTT. It codes for CASNQRQDEATEAFF. The genes are TRBV27 and TRBJ1-1, with TRBD1 as a possible D gene (6 bases). Trimming shortened V by 7 bases and J by 5 bases, and 20 bases separated the two germline ends. The CDR3 runs to 15 residues. CDR1 MNHEY and CDR2 SMNVEV come from the germline V gene (reference sequence).

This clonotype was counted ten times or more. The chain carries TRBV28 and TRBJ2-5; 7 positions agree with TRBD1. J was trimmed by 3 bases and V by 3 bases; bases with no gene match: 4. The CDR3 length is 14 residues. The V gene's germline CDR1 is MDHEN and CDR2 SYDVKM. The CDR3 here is CASSFPGTEETQYF. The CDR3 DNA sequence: TGTGCCAGCAGTTTTCCCGGGACAGAAGAGACCCAGTACTTC.